The rows below give T cell receptor beta chains drawn from one sample of a study of STAT5B mutations in CD4+ large granular lymphocyte leukemia. Only in-frame clones appear in the TCRdb table, and some are missing; sequencing was by immunoSEQ multiplex PCR. The repertoire holds about 40,000 clones, roughly 83% seen once, with approximately 0.3% in the top ten. The source material was CD4+ T cells from blood buffy coats. These TCRs come from a human donor in good health. The CDR3 runs from the conserved cysteine through the conserved F or W. A D gene is named only where the DNA matches it firmly. Clone size is stated in some rows and not others, as once, few, many or a class when expanded.

j_gene	d_gene	abundance	v_gene	CDR3aa	CDR3nt
TRBJ2-5	.	.	TRBV7-8	CASSLVSSGITKETQYF	TGTGCCAGCAGCTTAGTCTCGTCGGGGATTACCAAAGAGACCCAGTACTTC
TRBJ1-1	.	.	TRBV19	CASTLMGGFGTEAFF	TGTGCCAGCACGCTCATGGGGGGTTTCGGAACTGAAGCTTTCTTT
TRBJ2-1	.	.	TRBV27	CASSPSWGALNEQFF	TGTGCCAGCAGTCCATCATGGGGGGCTCTCAATGAGCAGTTCTTC
TRBJ2-3	.	.	TRBV7-2	CASSLGGALTDTQYF	TGTGCCAGCAGCTTAGGAGGGGCACTCACGGATACGCAGTATTTT
TRBJ1-1	TRBD1	.	TRBV28	CASSLSPGGTEAFF	TGTGCCAGCAGTTTATCCCCAGGGGGCACTGAAGCTTTCTTT
TRBJ1-6	.	.	TRBV6-1	CASSESKWEGLGSPLHF	TGTGCCAGCAGTGAATCCAAGTGGGAGGGGCTAGGGTCACCCCTCCACTTT
TRBJ2-1	.	.	TRBV5-8	CASSPRLGGPYNEQFF	TGTGCCAGCAGCCCTCGCCTAGGGGGGCCCTACAATGAGCAGTTCTTC
TRBJ2-7	TRBD2	.	TRBV28	CASSVLAAPSYEQYF	TGTGCCAGCAGTGTTCTAGCGGCACCCTCCTACGAGCAGTACTTC
TRBJ1-6	.	.	TRBV2	CASSLDSHLLGSPLHF	TGTGCCAGCAGTCTCGACAGCCACCTTTTGGGTTCACCCCTCCACTTT
TRBJ1-1	.	.	TRBV18	CASSPTLNTEAFF	TGTGCCAGCTCACCAACGCTGAACACTGAAGCTTTCTTT
TRBJ2-2	TRBD2	.	TRBV7-9	CASSFWTSGGELFF	TGTGCCAGCAGCTTCTGGACTAGCGGGGGGGAGCTGTTTTTT
TRBJ1-2	.	.	TRBV6-6	CASRHRDTYGYTF	TGTGCCAGCAGACACCGGGACACCTATGGCTACACCTTC
TRBJ2-7	TRBD1	few	TRBV6-5	CASSQTGGDEQYF	TGTGCCAGCAGTCAGACAGGGGGCGACGAGCAGTACTTC
TRBJ2-3	.	.	TRBV6-5	CASSPRRSTDTQYF	TGTGCCAGCAGCCCCAGGAGGAGCACAGATACGCAGTATTTT
TRBJ1-2	.	few	TRBV13	CASSSRPDGYTF	TGTGCCAGCAGCTCACGTCCCGATGGCTACACCTTC
TRBJ2-5	TRBD1	.	TRBV5-1	CASSRGQGPSETRYF	TGCGCCAGCAGCAGGGGACAGGGACCCTCAGAGACCCGGTACTTC
TRBJ1-5	.	.	TRBV2	CASRGSGNQPQHF	TGTGCCAGCAGGGGTTCGGGGAATCAGCCCCAGCATTTT
TRBJ2-7	.	.	TRBV28	CASSFAGTISYEQYF	TGTGCCAGCAGCTTCGCCGGGACAATAAGCTACGAGCAGTACTTC
TRBJ2-7	.	.	TRBV6-5	CASSYSVVPSYEQYF	TGTGCCAGCAGTTACTCAGTCGTCCCATCCTACGAGCAGTACTTC
TRBJ2-5	TRBD2	.	TRBV12-5	CASGLGGTSGFAGTQYF	TGTGCTAGTGGTTTGGGAGGGACTAGCGGATTCGCTGGGACCCAGTACTTC
TRBJ1-5	TRBD1	.	TRBV19	CASSIRGGTGDSNQPQHF	TGTGCCAGTAGTATTCGGGGAGGGACAGGGGATAGCAATCAGCCCCAGCATTTT
TRBJ1-6	.	.	TRBV28	CASTEGGNSPLHF	TGTGCCAGCACCGAGGGGGGAAATTCACCCCTCCACTTT
TRBJ2-1	TRBD1	.	TRBV4-1	CASSQVGTASHEQFF	TGCGCCAGCAGCCAAGTGGGGACAGCTTCGCATGAGCAGTTCTTC
TRBJ2-7	.	.	TRBV5-1	CASSLGTVSYEQYF	TGCGCCAGCAGCTTAGGGACGGTCTCCTACGAGCAGTACTTC
TRBJ1-6	.	.	TRBV7-2	CASSPRDSGNSPLHF	TGTGCCAGCAGCCCCCGGGACTCCGGGAATTCACCCCTCCACTTT
TRBJ2-7	.	.	TRBV5-6	CASTNVGGDDEQYF	TGTGCCAGCACCAACGTAGGAGGGGACGACGAGCAGTACTTC